This is a list of T cell receptor beta chains from one sample in a study of cytotoxic CD8 clonotypes in ibrutinib-treated CLL. Repertoires were generated with immunoSEQ multiplex PCR, while TCRdb's copy carries only in-frame clones and drops some. The sample lists 110,000 to 150,000 clones, around 93% occurring once. The material sequenced was PBMCs, taken after 12 months of ibrutinib treatment. The receptors were sampled from a human donor with chronic lymphocytic leukemia. CDR3s include the opening cysteine and the closing phenylalanine or tryptophan.

V,J,CDR3
TRBV2,TRBJ2-6,CASRPDTGLSGANVLTF
TRBV4-3,TRBJ1-1,CASSQVVWGRTEAFF
TRBV5-1,TRBJ1-4,CASSLGQNEKLFF
TRBV18,TRBJ2-7,CASSPPAGKAYEQYF
TRBV19,TRBJ1-3,CASIKTGTGNTIYF
TRBV28,TRBJ1-5,CASSFHRDHQPQHF
TRBV5-1,TRBJ2-2,CASSYPHKGSGRANTGELFF
TRBV28,TRBJ2-7,CASSYGSRRTYEQYF
TRBV25-1,TRBJ1-3,CASSEIRTGSGNTIYF
TRBV2,TRBJ2-3,CASAGTGRESTDTQYF
TRBV27,TRBJ2-7,CATTDRSSYEQYF
TRBV19,TRBJ2-7,CASSMSSGSNYEQYF
TRBV15,TRBJ1-2,CATSGFGYGYTF
TRBV29-1,TRBJ2-2,CSVVREYTGELFF
TRBV9,TRBJ2-7,CASSVGGAEAYEQYF
TRBV27,TRBJ1-5,CASSLAGALGTASAQPQHF
TRBV27,TRBJ2-7,CASRTTYEQYF
TRBV7-8,TRBJ2-5,CASSFWGRARQETQYF
TRBV10-1,TRBJ2-7,CASSEEKARFSYEQYF
TRBV19,TRBJ2-1,CASSLGLAGGRYNEQFF
TRBV19,TRBJ1-1,CASSWGNSNTEAFF
TRBV7-2,TRBJ2-1,CASSPWGSGGPGEQFF
TRBV6-5,TRBJ1-4,CASKGSTPEKLFF
TRBV7-6,TRBJ2-1,CASSPIAGTYNEQFF
TRBV9,TRBJ2-1,CASSVVGQGVAEQFF
TRBV6-6,TRBJ1-1,CASSYQGDGAEAFF
TRBV7-7,TRBJ2-6,CAIHPGANVLTF
TRBV5-1,TRBJ2-3,CASSFFGAFTDTQYF
TRBV11-2,TRBJ1-2,CASSPPPGQTNYGYTF
TRBV7-2,TRBJ2-2,CASSFGALYRELFF
TRBV5-1,TRBJ2-5,CASSLAGDERLLETQYF
TRBV7-6,TRBJ2-7,CASSLASQGSHEQYF
TRBV10-3,TRBJ2-1,CAISESSGSYNEQFF
TRBV29-1,TRBJ1-2,CSVWWRGYTF
TRBV2,TRBJ2-5,CASSGGQGKTQYF
TRBV5-6,TRBJ2-1,CASSAGTGILFF
TRBV7-2,TRBJ2-7,CASSAPGLAGVAYEQYF
TRBV4-1,TRBJ2-7,CASSQEYLSSYEQYF
TRBV6-6,TRBJ2-5,CASSYSLAYQETQYF
TRBV4-3,TRBJ2-1,CASSLGTDYNEQFF
TRBV7-6,TRBJ2-1,CASSFPATAGAYNEQFF
TRBV28,TRBJ2-7,CASSRGIHHDQRGEQYF
TRBV6-5,TRBJ2-1,CATTRLAGDNEQFF
TRBV7-2,TRBJ2-2,CASSLAIQGTTGELFF
TRBV10-1,TRBJ2-1,CASSESSNGVGYNEQFF
TRBV2,TRBJ2-2,CASRATNTGELFF
TRBV5-6,TRBJ1-1,CASSLSTVNTEAFF
TRBV7-9,TRBJ2-5,CASSVLWGETQYF
TRBV7-8,TRBJ2-5,CASSFPGTEQETQYF
TRBV7-8,TRBJ2-7,CASSLAGGEGEQYF
TRBV7-3,TRBJ2-5,CASSALPGQGAETQYF
TRBV7-8,TRBJ1-5,CASSGRVSNQPQHF